The 9 T cell receptor beta chains in this list originate from one sample, sequenced in a study of cytomegalovirus exposure and HLA in healthy donors (dated by TCRdb to the late 2010s). Library preparation used the immunoSEQ multiplex PCR assay. The multiplex PCR relied on a mix of 60 forward primers for TCR Vbeta segments and 13 reverse primers for TCR Jbeta segments. This is the immuneACCESS table as TCRdb keeps it, with only in-frame sequences that have V and J called. A part of the clones is gone; compared with another copy, unresolved V genes explain less than half, and the rest is unexplained. A total of 150,000 to 200,000 clones appear in this sample, around 77% of them only once. Together, the top ten hold about 2% of the sample. The sequenced material came from PBMCs. These TCRs come from a woman younger than 45 in good health and CMV-seropositive.

The chain carries TRBV5-1 and TRBJ1-1; a possible D gene is TRBD1 (6 bases). CDR3 length: 14 residues. The germline V and J ends were trimmed by 4 bases and 3 bases, with 13 bases remaining between them. Germline assignment: CDR1 SGHRS and CDR2 YFSETQ. The CDR3 nucleotides are TGCGCCAGCAGCCCCGGCGGACAGCACACTGAAGCTTTCTTT. As protein: CASSPGGQHTEAFF. Full variable domain (remainder filled in from reference TRBV5-1 and TRBJ1-1): KAGVTQTPRYLIKTRGQQVTLSCSPISGHRSVSWYQQTPGQGLQFLFEYFSETQRNKGNFPGRFSGRQFSNSRSEMNVSTLELGDSALYLCASSPGGQHTEAFFGQGTRLTVV.

The CDR3 is CASSQGIGANVLTF. In DNA form, the CDR3 reads TGTGCCAGCAGCCAGGGAATTGGGGCCAACGTCCTGACTTTC. The gene calls are TRBV6-5 and TRBJ2-6, with D perhaps matching TRBD1 (5 bases). Trimming pared 6 bases from V and 3 bases from J, leaving 9 bases between. CDR3 length: 14 amino acids. Per the germline V gene, CDR1 is MNHEY and CDR2 is SVGAGI.

This chain uses TRBV27 with TRBJ1-2; D remains ambiguous. This CDR3 comprises 15 residues. Germline V gives CDR1 MNHEY, CDR2 SMNVEV (reference sequence). V was trimmed by 0 bases and J by 4 bases, leaving 12 bases between them. The CDR3 DNA is TGTGCCAGCAGTTTATCTAGGGAGGTGGGCTATGGCTACACCTTC. Amino acids: CASSLSREVGYGYTF.

Comments on this clone: The conserved phenylalanine or tryptophan is not found at the CDR3 terminus, so this likely reflects a read error. The chain employs TRBV28 and TRBJ2-7; the D gene is possibly TRBD2 (7 bases). Germline CDR1 and CDR2: MDHEN and SYDVKM. V gave up 8 bases and J gave up 4 bases, with 18 bases separating them. This CDR3 contains 14 residues. The CDR3 DNA reads TGTGCCAGCGGGGAAGGGGGGGCAGGGTACGAGCAGTACCTC. Translation: CASGEGGAGYEQYL.

This clone is a singleton in its sample. At one of its ends the junction is not consistent with the germline gene, which may arise from a read error. The rearrangement links TRBV7-9 to TRBJ2-7, with D unresolved. The germline V gene encodes CDR1 SEHNR and CDR2 FQNEAQ (reference sequence). The CDR3 is 14 amino acids. CDR3 sequence (DNA): TGTTCCAGCAGCCGCGGTTTTAAAAGCTACGAGCAGTACTTC. Its protein is CSSSRGFKSYEQYF.

This clone turned up a few times. This rearrangement joins TRBV29-1 to TRBJ2-5; 10 bases map to TRBD2. With V trimmed by 7 bases and J by 5 bases, 10 bases remained unmatched. CDR1 is SQVTM and CDR2 is ANQGSEA in the germline V gene. The CDR3 spans 14 residues. Here the CDR3 DNA reads TGCAGCGGGGAAGCGGGGGGGCTGGGGGAGACCCAGTACTTC. The encoded protein is CSGEAGGLGETQYF.

This chain joins TRBV5-1 and TRBJ2-5, with 8 bases that match TRBD1. V was clipped by 4 bases and J by 3 bases; unmatched bases: 8. Looked up from germline, CDR1 is SGHRS and CDR2 is YFSETQ. This CDR3 has 15 residues. CDR3 residues: CASSPGTGGEETQYF. The CDR3 DNA sequence: TGCGCCAGCAGCCCAGGGACAGGCGGAGAAGAGACCCAGTACTTC.

The chain carries TRBV5-1 and TRBJ2-3, with TRBD2 as a possible D gene (6 bases). In germline, CDR1 is SGHRS, CDR2 YFSETQ. The CDR3 has 17 amino acids. V shed 3 bases and J shed 2 bases, with 19 bases lying between them. In DNA, the CDR3 is TGCGCCAGCAGCTCCTACCGGGACTGGGAGCACACAGATACGCAGTATTTT. Its protein product is CASSSYRDWEHTDTQYF.

DNA of the CDR3: TGTGCCTGGAGTGGACAGCACTGGACTGAAGCTTTCTTT. Encoded protein: CAWSGQHWTEAFF. This chain connects TRBV30 to TRBJ1-1; D is perhaps TRBD1 (5 bases). The germline CDR1 and CDR2 sequences are GTSNPN and SVGIG (reference sequence). Trimming removed 1 base at V and 5 bases at J, with 11 bases between. CDR3 length equals 13 residues.